This T cell receptor beta chain was recorded in a study of cytotoxic CD8 clonotypes in ibrutinib-treated CLL. Overall study results and limits: Baseline clonality exceeded age-matched healthy donors and tracked circulating CD8+ T-cell counts. Baseline levels were approached again at progression, after clonality had risen at ibrutinib response. There were differences in sampling times between sustained-remission and progressing patients. On treatment, the uncommon public clonotypes contracted or remained stable.

Libraries were prepared by immunoSEQ multiplex PCR; TCRdb keeps only in-frame clonotypes and omits some of them. The sample lists 250,000 to 350,000 clones, around 69% occurring once. The length of the CDR3 is 16 residues. The germline V gene has CDR1 MGHDK and CDR2 SYGVNS. V gave up 8 bases and J gave up 2 bases; unmatched junction bases: 7. As concerns this clone: Antigen: not known.

The TCR sequence derives from a human donor with chronic lymphocytic leukemia. The sequenced sample was PBMCs, obtained at disease progression, from a patient treated with ibrutinib. This chain connects TRBV25-1 to TRBJ2-1, with 12 bases fitting TRBD2. The CDR3 DNA is TGTGCCAGCGATGCTCTAGCGGGAGGGGCCTACAATGAGCAGTTCTTC. Translated: CASDALAGGAYNEQFF.